This TCR beta chain was captured in a study of T cell repertoires in cytomegalovirus infection. Overall study findings and caveats: HLA-C-restricted CMV-specific TCR beta clonotypes prevailed in the ex vivo response.

Via MiXCR, TCRdb re-called the reads, giving one row per CDR3 protein. The sample has approximately 700,000 distinct CDR3 sequences; 35% to 45% are singletons. V lost 5 bases to trimming and J lost 5 bases; unmatched junction nucleotides: 7. Germline V gene sequence: CDR1 MNHNY, CDR2 SVGAGI (reference sequence). The CDR3 is made up of 14 amino acids. With respect to this clonotype: Antigen: not known.

The receptor comes from a human donor in good health (CMV status not recorded). Some clones in this sample may be carry-over from other donors' samples. The specimen was PBMCs. The chain has TRBV6-6 and TRBJ2-5; 8 nucleotides agree with TRBD1. The CDR3: CASSLSRQGETQYF. CDR3 sequence (DNA): TGTGCCAGCAGTCTCAGCCGACAGGGGGAGACCCAGTACTTC.